This passage covers 26 T cell receptor beta chains from one sample sequenced in a study of T cells in Graves' hyperthyroidism and ophthalmopathy. The investigators amplified TCR beta CDR3 regions from RNA transcripts. RT-PCR in the first round (using the HTBI primer set) targeted the TCR CDR3. One entry per CDR3 protein, called by TCRdb with MiXCR from the multiplex PCR reads. The sample records roughly 420,000 distinct CDR3 sequences, 12% to 15% being singletons. The sample comprised blood. The receptor source for this set is a woman aged 18-29 years with Graves' hyperthyroidism.

Here the CDR3 reads CASSPPDTSGNTIYF. In DNA, the CDR3 is TGTGCCAGCTCACCACCGGATACCTCTGGAAACACCATATATTTT. The rearrangement links TRBV18 to TRBJ1-3; no clear D. V shed 0 bases and J shed 0 bases, with 6 bases lying between them. In germline, CDR1 is KGHSH, CDR2 LQKENI. The length of the CDR3 is 15 residues.

In this sample, this clonotype turned up many times. The chain uses TRBV7-2 and TRBJ2-3; possibly TRBD1 or TRBD2 for D (5 bases each). The V end lost 1 base, the J end lost 4 bases, and 15 bases lay between the germline ends. This CDR3 contains 16 residues. CDR1 and CDR2 (germline): SGHTA, FQGNSA. CDR3 bases: TGTGCCAGCAGCTTAGGGTTGGGGCTAGCCGCAGATACGCAGTATTTT. Its protein is CASSLGLGLAADTQYF. The full variable domain, with the rest looked up from reference TRBV7-2 and TRBJ2-3, is GAGVSQSPSNKVTEKGKDVELRCDPISGHTALYWYRQSLGQGLEFLIYFQGNSAPDKSGLPSDRFSAERTGGSVSTLTIQRTQQEDSAVYLCASSLGLGLAADTQYFGPGTRLTVL.

This clonotype was found many times. The chain carries TRBV13 and TRBJ1-2; D unresolved. V was trimmed by 5 bases and J by 1 base, leaving 14 bases between them. This CDR3 has 15 amino acids. The V gene's germline CDR1 is PRHDT and CDR2 FYEKMQ (reference sequence). CDR3 residues: CASSQRADYNYGYTF. The DNA for the CDR3 is TGTGCCAGCAGCCAAAGGGCCGATTATAACTATGGCTACACCTTC.

J is TRBJ2-7 and V is TRBV5-6; 8 bases map to TRBD2. CDR3 size: 16 residues. V lost 4 bases, J lost 3 bases, and 12 bases stayed unmatched. Per the germline V gene, CDR1 is SGHDT and CDR2 is YYEEEE. Here the CDR3 DNA reads TGTGCCAGCAGCCTGCTAGTAGCGGGATTATTCTACGAGCAGTACTTC. Its protein is CASSLLVAGLFYEQYF.

This chain connects TRBV5-4 to TRBJ1-2; the match to TRBD1 covers 8 bases. This CDR3 is 14 amino acids long. Trimming at V came to 4 bases and at J to 6 bases, leaving 8 bases not matched to a gene. Germline values: CDR1 SGHNT, CDR2 YYREEE (reference sequence). The CDR3 sequence is CASSRIDRGDGYTF. DNA of the CDR3: TGTGCCAGCAGCCGGATCGACAGGGGCGATGGCTACACCTTC.

This clonotype has just one count. The V call is TRBV2, the J call TRBJ2-7, with D perhaps matching TRBD2 (5 bases). Germline-derived CDR1 and CDR2 are SNHLY and FYNNEI. The length of the CDR3 is 14 residues. V dropped 6 bases and J dropped 5 bases, with 17 bases sitting between them. The DNA of the CDR3 is TGTGCCAGCAGCGCCGGGGTCCAGCGACACGAGCAGTACTTC. It yields the protein CASSAGVQRHEQYF.

This clonotype has more than one count but fewer than ten. The J gene is TRBJ2-7, the V gene TRBV19, with 7 bases matching TRBD1. The CDR3 sequence is 13 residues long. V dropped 5 bases and J dropped 2; count of bases not matched to a gene: 3. Germline CDR1 LNHDA, CDR2 SQIVND (reference sequence). The DNA for the CDR3 is TGTGCCAGTAGTGACAGGGAACCCTACGAGCAGTACTTC. It translates to CASSDREPYEQYF.

This chain links TRBV20-1 with TRBJ2-1, with 14 bases fitting TRBD2. CDR1 and CDR2 from the germline V gene are DFQATT and SNEGSKA (reference sequence). There are 12 residues in the CDR3. The J segment lost 12 bases and the V segment lost 6 bases, leaving 4 bases of the junction unmatched. This CDR3 is CSATGTSGRQFF. The CDR3 nucleotides are TGCAGTGCCACCGGGACTAGCGGGAGGCAGTTCTTC.

This clonotype came up a few times. The rearrangement links TRBV30 to TRBJ1-1; TRBD1 might be the D (6 bases). The germline CDR1 and CDR2 sequences are GTSNPN and SVGIG (reference sequence). V was shortened by 6 bases and J by 4 bases, with 15 bases between the two germline ends. This CDR3 region has 13 residues. The CDR3 loop reads CACTRYRVTEAFF. In nucleotides, the CDR3 is TGTGCCTGCACGAGATACAGGGTCACTGAAGCTTTCTTT. Variable domain in full (rest from reference TRBV30 and TRBJ1-1): SQTIHQWPATLVQPVGSPLSLECTVEGTSNPNLYWYRQAAGRGLQLLFYSVGIGQISSEVPQNLSASRPQDRQFILSSKKLLLSDSGFYLCACTRYRVTEAFFGQGTRLTVV.

This clonotype was detected many times. The chain uses TRBV10-3 and TRBJ2-1; perhaps TRBD2 as D (5 bases). Looked up from germline, CDR1 is ENHRY and CDR2 is SYGVKD. V shed 2 bases and J shed 7 bases, with 18 bases lying between them. The CDR3 extends over 16 amino acids. This chain's CDR3 is CAISETFSSPRNEQFF. In DNA, the CDR3 is TGTGCCATCAGTGAGACGTTTTCTAGCCCGCGGAATGAGCAGTTCTTC.

This clonotype occurred many times. This sequence joins TRBV28 and TRBJ2-7; D may be TRBD1 or TRBD2 (5 bases each). V was cut by 6 bases and J by 2 bases, with 14 bases left in between. CDR3 length: 14 residues. The V gene's germline CDR1 is MDHEN and CDR2 SYDVKM. This CDR3 reads CASSPGTPPYEQYF. The DNA of the CDR3 is TGTGCCAGCAGCCCCGGGACCCCCCCCTACGAGCAGTACTTC. Complete variable domain (other parts from reference TRBV28 and TRBJ2-7): DVKVTQSSRYLVKRTGEKVFLECVQDMDHENMFWYRQDPGLGLRLIYFSYDVKMKEKGDIPEGYSVSREKKERFSLILESASTNQTSMYLCASSPGTPPYEQYFGPGTRLTVT.

This clonotype was detected ten times or more. V gene TRBV6-5 combines with J gene TRBJ2-1; no clear D gene. Per the germline V gene, CDR1 is MNHEY and CDR2 is SVGAGI. The CDR3 loop spans 15 amino acids. V was trimmed by 1 base and J by 2 bases, leaving 9 bases between them. The CDR3 sequence is CASSYFANTYNEQFF. The CDR3 DNA reads TGTGCCAGCAGTTACTTTGCGAATACCTACAATGAGCAGTTCTTC.

This clonotype was seen repeatedly, ten times or more. This chain links TRBV6-1 with TRBJ2-5; TRBD1 is a possible D gene (5 bases). The CDR3 is 16 residues long. Trimming took off 7 bases at V and 0 bases at J, with 18 bases between the two ends. Germline CDR1 reads MNHNS; CDR2 reads SASEGT. CDR3 sequence reads: CASTPGPWGNQETQYF. The DNA of the CDR3 is TGTGCCAGCACCCCAGGGCCTTGGGGTAACCAAGAGACCCAGTACTTC.

In this sample, this clonotype turned up many times. The gene calls are TRBV13 and TRBJ2-2, with 10 bases matching TRBD2. The CDR3 consists of 15 residues. Losses at the gene ends were 8 bases for V and 1 base for J; bases not matched to a gene: 4. The V gene's germline CDR1 is PRHDT and CDR2 FYEKMQ (reference sequence). The CDR3 sequence: CASAGLAENTGELFF. The CDR3 coding sequence is TGTGCCAGCGCCGGACTAGCGGAGAACACCGGGGAGCTGTTTTTT.

This clonotype was counted many times. The rearrangement links TRBV12-3 or TRBV12-4 to TRBJ2-5, with D possibly TRBD1 on 6 matching bases. Deletions cut 7 bases from V and 3 bases from J, with 12 bases between. The CDR3 runs 13 residues. CDR3 coding DNA: TGTGCCAGCAAGGACAGAACTAAAGAGACCCAGTACTTC. It is translated as CASKDRTKETQYF.

This clonotype was recorded many times. V usage is TRBV12-3 or TRBV12-4 and J usage is TRBJ2-7; 8 nucleotides match TRBD2. With 1 base clipped from V and 7 bases from J, the junction kept 12 bases outside the gene matches. The CDR3 sequence is 16 residues long. CDR3 sequence: CASSLVPGGLPGEQYF. The DNA for the CDR3 is TGTGCCAGCAGTTTAGTTCCGGGAGGGCTCCCTGGAGAGCAGTACTTC.

This clonotype was found many times. This chain links TRBV3-1 with TRBJ2-7; TRBD2 matches 9 bases. The junction had 7 bases not matched to a gene; V was cut back by 3 bases and J by 4 bases. CDR1 is LGHDT, CDR2 YNNKEL, per germline (reference sequence). The CDR3 is 15 amino acids. The CDR3 loop is CASSQVSGSGYEQYF. CDR3 DNA sequence: TGTGCCAGCAGCCAGGTTAGCGGGAGTGGGTACGAGCAGTACTTC.

This clonotype has a count of ten or more. The J gene is TRBJ2-1, the V gene TRBV27, with 8 positions matching TRBD2. Per germline, CDR1 MNHEY and CDR2 SMNVEV (reference sequence). This CDR3 has 21 amino acids. The V segment lost 7 bases and the J segment 0 bases; nucleotides outside the gene matches: 23. Here the CDR3 DNA reads TGTGCCAGCAAGACCTTAGCGGGACTATTCCACAGAGAGAGCTCCTACAATGAGCAGTTCTTC. Its translation: CASKTLAGLFHRESSYNEQFF.

This clonotype was observed a few times. This chain uses TRBV6-1 with TRBJ1-1, with a possible D match to TRBD1 (6 bases). CDR3 size: 17 residues. V gave up 10 bases and J gave up 1 base, with 25 bases separating them. Germline lookup yields CDR1 MNHNS and CDR2 SASEGT. The CDR3 here is CATKKPLGRGENTEAFF. For the CDR3, the DNA is TGTGCCACCAAAAAACCCCTTGGGAGGGGGGAGAACACTGAAGCTTTCTTT.

The chain joins TRBV5-4 to TRBJ2-3; D might be TRBD2 (6 bases). This CDR3 comprises 16 residues. Trimming stripped 2 bases from V and 4 bases from J, with 17 bases between. Germline V gene data show CDR1 as SGHNT and CDR2 as YYREEE (reference sequence). CDR3 nucleotide sequence: TGTGCCAGCAGCTTAACCCTAGCGCGATCCGCAGATACGCAGTATTTT. Protein: CASSLTLARSADTQYF.

At least ten counts were recorded for this clonotype. The chain couples TRBV9 to TRBJ1-2, with D possibly matching TRBD1 (5 bases). CDR3 length: 13 amino acids. In germline, CDR1 is SGDLS, CDR2 YYNGEE. The germline V and J ends were trimmed by 4 bases and 8 bases, with 15 bases remaining between them. The CDR3 here is CASSRSRGGGYTF. The CDR3 coding sequence is TGTGCCAGCAGCCGATCTCGGGGGGGGGGCTACACCTTC.

In this sample, this clonotype turned up many times. The chain links TRBV2 to TRBJ2-5, with 7 bases matching TRBD2. There are 16 residues in the CDR3. Germline loops: CDR1 SNHLY, CDR2 FYNNEI. V lost 7 bases and J lost 5; bases outside the gene matches: 16. The CDR3 coding sequence is TGTGCCAGCATCACCGGCGGGGGAGGGCCAATGGAGACCCAGTACTTC. It translates to CASITGGGGPMETQYF.

This clonotype occurred a few times. The V call is TRBV27, the J call TRBJ1-1; D gene uncertain. Germline V gene lookup returns CDR1 MNHEY and CDR2 SMNVEV (reference sequence). Trimming shortened V by 0 bases and J by 0 bases, and 14 bases separated the two germline ends. The CDR3 covers 17 residues. The CDR3 nucleotides read TGTGCCAGCAGTTTATCGAATGGCCAGTTCGTGAACACTGAAGCTTTCTTT. This translates into CASSLSNGQFVNTEAFF.

This clonotype was counted ten times or more. The rearrangement joins TRBV4-1 to TRBJ1-1; D uncertain. The V end lost 1 base, the J end lost 0 bases, and 9 bases lay between the germline ends. The CDR3 consists of 15 residues. CDR1 and CDR2 (germline): MGHRA, YSYEKL. The CDR3 is CASSQGRQVNTEAFF. The CDR3 DNA reads as TGCGCCAGCAGCCAAGGGAGGCAGGTGAACACTGAAGCTTTCTTT.

In this sample, this clonotype turned up many times. This chain joins TRBV11-2 and TRBJ2-7; TRBD1 might be the D (5 bases). CDR3 length: 14 residues. Germline assignment: CDR1 SGHAT and CDR2 FQNNGV. The V end was cut by 1 base, the J end by 3 bases, with 10 bases between. CDR3 protein: CASSLVGAFYEQYF. DNA for the CDR3: TGTGCCAGCAGCTTAGTAGGGGCATTCTACGAGCAGTACTTC.

This rearrangement joins TRBV5-6 to TRBJ2-5; possible D gene TRBD2, 6 bases. Germline V gene data show CDR1 as SGHDT and CDR2 as YYEEEE. CDR3 length equals 16 residues. Trimming cost V 0 bases and J 1 base, with 13 bases left between them. The CDR3 DNA follows: TGTGCCAGCAGCTTGGGGAGCGGACTAACCCAAGAGACCCAGTACTTC. It specifies CASSLGSGLTQETQYF.